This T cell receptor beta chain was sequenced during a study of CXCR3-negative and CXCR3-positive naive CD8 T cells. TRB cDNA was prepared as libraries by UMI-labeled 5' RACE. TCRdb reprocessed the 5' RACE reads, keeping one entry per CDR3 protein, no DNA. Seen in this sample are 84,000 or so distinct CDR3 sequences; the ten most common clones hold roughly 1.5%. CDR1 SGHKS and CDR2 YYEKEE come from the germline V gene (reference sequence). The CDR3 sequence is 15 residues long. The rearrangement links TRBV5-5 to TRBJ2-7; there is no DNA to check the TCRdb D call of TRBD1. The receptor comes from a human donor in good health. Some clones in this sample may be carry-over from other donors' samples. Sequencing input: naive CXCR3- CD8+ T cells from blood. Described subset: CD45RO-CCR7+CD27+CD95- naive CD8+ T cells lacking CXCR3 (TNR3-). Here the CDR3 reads CASSPRDSDYYEQYF.